A selection of T cell receptor beta chains follows, all from one sample in a study of T cells after yellow fever vaccination. TCRdb fed the 5' RACE reads into MiXCR, producing one record per CDR3 protein. This sample has 340,000 or so distinct CDR3 sequences, with approximately 12% found just once. Sequencing was performed on CD4+ T cells sorted from PBMCs, taken 15 days after the yellow fever booster vaccination. Receptor source: a man aged 18 to 29 who received the YFV17D yellow fever vaccine. CDR3s include the opening cysteine and the closing phenylalanine or tryptophan. A D gene is named only where the DNA matches it firmly. The size field is filled for only some rows; it gives once, few, many or a size class.

D	V	size	J	CDR3	DNA
TRBD1	TRBV12-3/TRBV12-4	.	TRBJ1-5	CASSSRQGASVGNQPQHF	TGTGCCAGCAGCTCCAGACAGGGGGCAAGTGTAGGCAATCAGCCCCAGCATTTT
.	TRBV7-2	many	TRBJ2-3	CASSLRAGLRADTQYF	TGTGCCAGCAGCTTAAGGGCCGGCCTTCGGGCAGATACGCAGTATTTT
.	TRBV7-2	few	TRBJ2-7	CASSLVETYEQYF	TGTGCCAGCAGCTTAGTCGAAACCTACGAGCAGTACTTC
.	TRBV2	.	TRBJ2-5	CASGAGATQETQYF	TGTGCCAGCGGGGCCGGGGCGACACAAGAGACCCAGTACTTC
.	TRBV5-6	many	TRBJ1-2	CASSLEVRPYGYTF	TGTGCCAGCAGCTTGGAGGTCAGGCCCTATGGCTACACCTTC
.	TRBV15	.	TRBJ2-7	CATSRDPRGRVTSLSYEQYF	TGTGCCACCAGCAGAGATCCCAGGGGTCGGGTCACCTCATTGAGCTACGAGCAGTACTTC
.	TRBV12-3/TRBV12-4	few	TRBJ1-2	CASSPMYGHTF	TGTGCCAGCAGCCCGATGTACGGCCACACCTTC
TRBD2	TRBV28	.	TRBJ2-5	CASSGWKLAGGTLRGTQYF	TGTGCCAGCAGTGGGTGGAAGCTAGCGGGGGGTACTCTCCGAGGGACCCAGTACTTC
.	TRBV20-1	.	TRBJ1-4	CSASPATNEKLFF	TGCAGTGCTAGTCCCGCAACTAATGAAAAACTGTTTTTT
.	TRBV20-1	.	TRBJ1-2	CSATFGGGYGYTF	TGCAGTGCTACTTTTGGGGGTGGGTATGGCTACACCTTC
.	TRBV12-3/TRBV12-4	many	TRBJ2-6	CASTRSGANVLTF	TGTGCCAGTACACGCTCTGGGGCCAACGTCCTGACTTTC
TRBD1	TRBV5-5	many	TRBJ2-5	CASSFPTGVDETQYF	TGTGCCAGCAGCTTCCCAACAGGGGTAGACGAGACCCAGTACTTC
.	TRBV12-3/TRBV12-4	.	TRBJ2-3	CASSRDPFPPSTDTQYF	TGTGCCAGCAGTCGAGACCCCTTTCCTCCTAGCACAGATACGCAGTATTTT
TRBD1	TRBV12-3/TRBV12-4	few	TRBJ2-3	CASSPRQGSTDTQYF	TGTGCCAGCAGTCCAAGACAGGGGAGCACAGATACGCAGTATTTT
.	TRBV11-2	.	TRBJ2-2	CASSPRINTGELFF	TGTGCCAGCAGCCCCCGAATTAACACCGGGGAGCTGTTTTTT
TRBD1	TRBV5-1	few	TRBJ1-4	CASRRDSFNEKLFF	TGCGCCAGCAGACGGGACAGCTTTAATGAAAAACTGTTTTTT
TRBD1	TRBV24-1	few	TRBJ1-2	CATSEPGTGDGYTF	TGTGCCACCAGTGAACCCGGGACAGGGGACGGCTACACCTTC
.	TRBV27	.	TRBJ2-3	CASSLYAVQGKDTQYF	TGTGCCAGCAGTTTATACGCGGTGCAGGGTAAAGATACGCAGTATTTT
TRBD1	TRBV27	.	TRBJ2-5	CASSLSPQGDTGTQYF	TGTGCCAGCAGTTTATCACCTCAGGGGGATACGGGGACCCAGTACTTC
TRBD1	TRBV14	few	TRBJ1-2	CASSQDPRIQGIGYGYTF	TGTGCCAGCAGCCAAGATCCCCGAATACAGGGGATCGGCTATGGCTACACCTTC
TRBD2	TRBV7-3	few	TRBJ2-3	CASSLERGGFSTDTQYF	TGTGCCAGCAGCTTGGAGCGGGGGGGATTTAGCACAGATACGCAGTATTTT
.	TRBV2	.	TRBJ2-1	CASRIGGAVINEQFF	TGTGCCAGCAGGATAGGGGGGGCAGTTATCAATGAGCAGTTCTTC
TRBD1	TRBV7-2	few	TRBJ2-2	CASSTGTGASGELFF	TGTGCCAGCAGTACTGGGACAGGTGCAAGCGGGGAGCTGTTTTTT
TRBD1	TRBV10-3	.	TRBJ2-7	CATPGQGLHEQYF	TGTGCCACCCCGGGACAGGGCCTCCACGAGCAGTACTTC
TRBD1	TRBV12-3/TRBV12-4	.	TRBJ1-2	CASRADRELGYTF	TGTGCCAGCAGAGCTGACAGGGAGCTCGGCTACACCTTC
.	TRBV24-1	.	TRBJ2-3	CATRDDSTDTQYF	TGTGCCACCCGGGACGACAGCACAGATACGCAGTATTTT
TRBD1	TRBV9	few	TRBJ2-3	CASSPRGRDRVADTQYF	TGTGCCAGCAGCCCCCGAGGGAGGGACAGGGTCGCAGATACGCAGTATTTT
.	TRBV12-3/TRBV12-4	few	TRBJ2-2	CASSLVGGGLYTGELFF	TGTGCCAGCAGTTTAGTCGGTGGGGGGCTGTACACCGGGGAGCTGTTTTTT
.	TRBV20-1	many	TRBJ2-7	CSASLPGSTYEQYF	TGCAGTGCTAGTCTCCCGGGGTCTACCTACGAGCAGTACTTC
.	TRBV7-3	few	TRBJ1-6	CASSPGLNSPLHF	TGTGCCAGCAGCCCCGGACTGAATTCACCCCTCCACTTT
.	TRBV6-2/TRBV6-3	.	TRBJ2-1	CAIQDRSSYNEQFF	TGTGCCATCCAAGACAGGAGCTCCTACAATGAGCAGTTCTTC
.	TRBV18	.	TRBJ2-5	CASSRPGQETQYF	TGTGCCAGCTCGCGACCGGGACAAGAGACCCAGTACTTC
TRBD1	TRBV5-1	few	TRBJ1-1	CASSLGTGGMNTEAFF	TGCGCCAGCAGCTTGGGGACAGGGGGAATGAACACTGAAGCTTTCTTT
.	TRBV20-1	many	TRBJ2-1	CSALPPGKLNDEQFF	TGCAGTGCTCTCCCTCCAGGGAAGTTAAACGATGAGCAGTTCTTC
.	TRBV18	few	TRBJ2-1	CASSVPSTSGYNEQFF	TGTGCCAGCTCCGTGCCGTCGACCTCCGGTTACAATGAGCAGTTCTTC
TRBD2	TRBV5-4	few	TRBJ2-1	CASSLRGSGGVHNEQFF	TGTGCCAGCAGCTTACGAGGTAGCGGGGGGGTTCACAATGAGCAGTTCTTC
.	TRBV12-3/TRBV12-4	.	TRBJ2-5	CASSPWGAGRVETQYF	TGTGCCAGCAGTCCCTGGGGGGCAGGGAGGGTGGAGACCCAGTACTTC
.	TRBV2	few	TRBJ1-5	CASKRWGNQPQHF	TGTGCCAGCAAGAGGTGGGGCAATCAGCCCCAGCATTTT
TRBD2	TRBV20-1	.	TRBJ2-3	CSARASGGGGTQYF	TGCAGTGCTAGGGCTAGCGGGGGGGGTGGTACGCAGTATTTT
.	TRBV14	.	TRBJ2-5	CASSQGGYARETQYF	TGTGCCAGCAGCCAAGGCGGCTATGCACGGGAGACCCAGTACTTC
TRBD2	TRBV20-1	few	TRBJ2-3	CSARSPSGFTDTQYF	TGCAGTGCTAGATCCCCTAGCGGGTTCACAGATACGCAGTATTTT
.	TRBV20-1	.	TRBJ1-4	CSATLPPSQNNEKLFF	TGCAGTGCTACTCTTCCCCCCAGTCAGAATAATGAAAAACTGTTTTTT
.	TRBV7-9	.	TRBJ2-3	CASSGVGTDTQYF	TGTGCCAGCAGCGGGGTCGGCACAGATACGCAGTATTTT
TRBD2	TRBV7-2	few	TRBJ2-3	CASTPSGGDTQYF	TGTGCCAGCACCCCTAGCGGGGGAGATACGCAGTATTTT
TRBD1	TRBV7-9	few	TRBJ1-4	CASSLKGAVNEKLFF	TGTGCCAGCAGCCTCAAGGGGGCTGTTAATGAAAAACTGTTTTTT
.	TRBV20-1	.	TRBJ2-1	CSAGGITGDEQFF	TGCAGTGCTGGCGGGATTACCGGGGATGAGCAGTTCTTC
.	TRBV18	.	TRBJ2-1	CASSPIPNEQFF	TGTGCCAGCTCACCAATTCCCAATGAGCAGTTCTTC
.	TRBV4-3	many	TRBJ1-3	CASSHLDGYSGNTIYF	TGCGCCAGCAGCCACCTCGACGGCTACTCTGGAAACACCATATATTTT
.	TRBV7-2	few	TRBJ2-4	CASSPRDTINIQYF	TGTGCCAGCAGCCCCCGGGACACTATAAACATTCAGTACTTC
.	TRBV4-3	.	TRBJ1-5	CASSQDSFSNQPQHF	TGCGCCAGCAGCCAGGACAGTTTTAGCAATCAGCCCCAGCATTTT
TRBD1	TRBV5-5	.	TRBJ2-3	CASSLAQGVDTQYF	TGTGCCAGCAGCTTGGCCCAGGGGGTGGATACGCAGTATTTT
.	TRBV9	few	TRBJ2-3	CASSPLWGGPTDTQYF	TGTGCCAGCAGCCCCTTATGGGGGGGGCCTACAGATACGCAGTATTTT
TRBD1	TRBV5-1	.	TRBJ1-1	CASRLQGYGTEAFF	TGCGCCAGCAGGCTACAGGGGTACGGTACTGAAGCTTTCTTT
.	TRBV5-1	.	TRBJ2-3	CASSLRRGTDTQYF	TGCGCCAGCAGCTTGAGGAGGGGCACAGATACGCAGTATTTT
TRBD1	TRBV20-1	.	TRBJ1-6	CSARGQLGSPLHF	TGCAGTGCCCGGGGACAGTTGGGGTCACCCCTCCACTTT